Following are 30 T cell receptor beta chains from one sample sequenced in a study of blood T cell repertoires in COVID-19. Sequencing used immunoSEQ multiplex PCR; TCRdb keeps in-frame clones, though not all of them. This sample has 280,000 or so clones, with approximately 88% found just once. Sequencing input: peripheral blood. The receptors come from a young man with active or convalescent COVID-19.

The chain joins TRBV5-1 to TRBJ2-3, with TRBD2 as a possible D gene (6 bases). The CDR3 extends over 16 amino acids. V was cut by 0 bases and J by 0 bases, with 11 bases left in between. The germline CDR1 and CDR2 sequences are SGHRS and YFSETQ. The CDR3 protein is CASSLDGGISTDTQYF. The DNA for the CDR3 is TGCGCCAGCAGCTTGGATGGAGGGATCAGCACAGATACGCAGTATTTT. The whole variable domain, filled in from reference TRBV5-1 and TRBJ2-3, reads KAGVTQTPRYLIKTRGQQVTLSCSPISGHRSVSWYQQTPGQGLQFLFEYFSETQRNKGNFPGRFSGRQFSNSRSEMNVSTLELGDSALYLCASSLDGGISTDTQYFGPGTRLTVL.

The rearrangement uses TRBV21-1 and TRBJ2-5; the table's D call, TRBD2, has no DNA check behind it. TRBV21-1 is described as a pseudogene. This CDR3 is 14 amino acids long. The CDR3 coding sequence is TGTGCCAGGATTATTAAGCGAAGTAAAGAGACCCAGTACTTC. Translation: CARIIKRSKETQYF.

This chain links TRBV28 with TRBJ1-1, with D unresolved. The CDR3 extends over 13 amino acids. Trimming left V 2 bases short and J 0 bases short, with 4 bases between. The germline gives CDR1 MDHEN, CDR2 SYDVKM. The DNA for the CDR3 is TGTGCCAGCAGTTTAGAGATGAACACTGAAGCTTTCTTT. It codes for CASSLEMNTEAFF.

This chain connects TRBV13 to TRBJ1-2; no firm D call. The germline V and J ends were trimmed by 0 bases and 5 bases, with 13 bases remaining between them. This CDR3 spans 15 amino acids. CDR1 and CDR2 (germline): PRHDT, FYEKMQ (reference sequence). The CDR3, as DNA: TGTGCCAGCAGCTTAGGCCGCACAGAAGATTATGGCTACACCTTC. Protein sequence: CASSLGRTEDYGYTF.

This clone has only a few counts. V gene TRBV6-5 combines with J gene TRBJ1-6; TRBD1 matches at 7 bases. This CDR3 has 15 residues. The germline CDR1 and CDR2 sequences are MNHEY and SVGAGI. J lost 5 bases, V lost 5 bases, and 6 bases had no gene match. The CDR3 DNA is TGTGCCAGCAGTAACCGAGGGACAGATAATTCACCCCTCCACTTT. Encoded protein: CASSNRGTDNSPLHF.

This chain joins TRBV5-1 and TRBJ2-1; 9 bases match TRBD2. From germline, CDR1 is SGHRS and CDR2 YFSETQ. The CDR3 spans 15 residues. V shed 4 bases and J 0 bases; nucleotides not matched to a gene: 2. The CDR3 region has the DNA TGCGCCAGCAGCCTTAGCGGGAGCTCCTACAATGAGCAGTTCTTC. Its translation is CASSLSGSSYNEQFF.

The V call is TRBV29-1, the J call TRBJ2-3; 11 bases match TRBD2. V shed 4 bases, J shed 6 bases, and the junction held 9 bases outside the gene matches. The CDR3 is 15 amino acids. The germline V gene has CDR1 SQVTM and CDR2 ANQGSEA. The CDR3 region is CSVASSGGFPDTQYF. The CDR3 DNA reads as TGCAGCGTTGCGTCTAGCGGGGGGTTCCCGGATACGCAGTATTTT.

The table lists this clone with a count of one. The chain links TRBV4-3 to TRBJ1-5; 8 bases fit TRBD1. With 4 bases clipped from V and 3 bases from J, the junction kept 8 bases outside the gene matches. The CDR3 runs to 16 residues. Germline CDR1 LGHNA, CDR2 YSLEER. DNA of the CDR3: TGCGCCAGCAGCCCTTCGGACAGGGCCGACAATCAGCCCCAGCATTTT. Protein sequence: CASSPSDRADNQPQHF.

The J gene is TRBJ1-6, the V gene TRBV6-5; TRBD1 might be the D (6 bases). This CDR3 comprises 14 residues. From germline, CDR1 is MNHEY and CDR2 SVGAGI. Trimming cost V 8 bases and J 7 bases, with 15 bases left between them. CDR3 in DNA: TGTGCCAGCTCCCGGGACACCGAAAATTCACCCCTCCACTTT. Amino acid sequence: CASSRDTENSPLHF.

The chain uses TRBV12-5 and TRBJ2-1, with TRBD2 as a possible D gene (6 bases). With 1 base removed from V and 8 bases from J, the gap between germline ends came to 9 bases. Germline CDR1 and CDR2: LGHNT and FRNRAP. The CDR3 extends over 13 amino acids. The chain's CDR3 is CASGLAGRHEQFF. The CDR3 DNA follows: TGTGCTAGTGGTTTGGCGGGGAGGCATGAGCAGTTCTTC.

V is TRBV29-1 and J is TRBJ1-2, with TRBD1 as a possible D gene (6 bases). Deletions cut 7 bases from V and 4 bases from J, with 16 bases between. This CDR3 has 13 residues. Germline CDR1 and CDR2: SQVTM and ANQGSEA. CDR3 in DNA: TGCAGCGCTACAGGGCCTGGGGGCTATGGCTACACCTTC. This gives the protein CSATGPGGYGYTF.

The chain links TRBV9 to TRBJ1-2, with D maybe TRBD1 (6 bases). The CDR3 totals 16 residues. CDR1 is SGDLS and CDR2 is YYNGEE in the germline V gene. Trimming removed 3 bases at V and 5 bases at J, with 20 bases between. The CDR3 DNA reads as TGTGCCAGCAGCGCTCGGACAGACCGACCTTCTTATGGCTACACCTTC. Translation gives CASSARTDRPSYGYTF. Variable domain in full (rest from reference TRBV9 and TRBJ1-2): DSGVTQTPKHLITATGQRVTLRCSPRSGDLSVYWYQQSLDQGLQFLIQYYNGEERAKGNILERFSAQQFPDLHSELNLSSLELGDSALYFCASSARTDRPSYGYTFGSGTRLTVV.

This rearrangement joins TRBV6-5 to TRBJ1-6; D unclear. Looked up from germline, CDR1 is MNHEY and CDR2 is SVGAGI. The CDR3 contains 11 residues. Trimming took off 6 bases at V and 13 bases at J, with 10 bases between the two ends. In DNA form, the CDR3 reads TGTGCCAGCAGCGAGGGTGGGCCCCTCCACTTT. It yields the protein CASSEGGPLHF.

This clone was counted a single time. The V call is TRBV3-1 (or the pseudogene TRBV3-2), the J call TRBJ2-4, with unresolved D. Trimming removed 3 bases from V and 1 base from J, with 10 bases in between. The CDR3 consists of 15 residues. In germline, CDR1 is LGHDT, CDR2 YNNKEL (reference sequence). CDR3: CASSQADGAKNIQYF. In nucleotides, the CDR3 is TGTGCCAGCAGCCAGGCCGACGGGGCCAAAAACATTCAGTACTTC.

This chain uses TRBV14 with TRBJ2-1; 9 bases are a match to TRBD2. This CDR3 has 13 amino acids. The junction had 3 bases not matched to a gene; V was cut back by 3 bases and J by 9 bases. CDR1 is SGHDN and CDR2 is FVKESK in the germline V gene. The CDR3 nucleotides are TGTGCCAGCAGCCATGATAGCGGGAGTGAGCAGTTCTTC. As protein: CASSHDSGSEQFF.

The rearrangement joins TRBV6-6 to TRBJ1-1; D is uncertain. There are 15 residues in the CDR3. Germline V CDR1 and CDR2: MNHNY, SVGAGI (reference sequence). The V gene lost 3 bases and the J gene lost 0 bases, with 11 bases spanning the gap. The CDR3 region is CASSYAAALNTEAFF. CDR3 in DNA: TGTGCCAGCAGTTATGCGGCAGCACTGAACACTGAAGCTTTCTTT.

This chain connects TRBV2 to TRBJ1-6; 8 nucleotides line up with TRBD1. CDR1 is SNHLY, CDR2 FYNNEI, per germline. J lost 7 bases, V lost 6 bases, and 8 bases had no gene match. CDR3 size: 15 residues. CDR3 sequence (DNA): TGTGCCAGCAGGACAAGACAGGGGTGGAATTCACCCCTCCACTTT. Encoded protein: CASRTRQGWNSPLHF.

The J gene is TRBJ1-5, the V gene TRBV19; TRBD1 might be the D (6 bases). The CDR3 spans 14 residues. V was cut by 6 bases and J by 7 bases, with 16 bases left in between. Germline CDR1 reads LNHDA; CDR2 reads SQIVND (reference sequence). The CDR3 loop reads CASRQQGFWQPQHF. The CDR3 coding sequence is TGTGCCAGTAGGCAACAGGGTTTTTGGCAGCCCCAGCATTTT.

The J gene is TRBJ1-6, the V gene TRBV18; maybe TRBD1 (6 bases). The CDR3 covers 14 residues. Germline lookup yields CDR1 KGHSH and CDR2 LQKENI. Trimming left V 2 bases short and J 8 bases short, with 10 bases between. In nucleotides, the CDR3 is TGTGCCAGCTCACCATCCAGGGGAGATTCACCCCTCCACTTT. It codes for CASSPSRGDSPLHF.

The chain is built from TRBV27 and TRBJ1-5, with D possibly being TRBD1 (6 bases). Trimming removed 3 bases from V and 3 bases from J, with 12 bases in between. The CDR3 runs 15 residues. Germline assignment: CDR1 MNHEY and CDR2 SMNVEV (reference sequence). The CDR3 loop reads CASSFQGKNNQPQHF. The CDR3 DNA follows: TGTGCCAGCAGTTTCCAGGGGAAGAACAATCAGCCCCAGCATTTT.

This clone was counted between two and nine times. The chain carries TRBV7-6 and TRBJ1-1; TRBD1 aligns across 7 bases. This CDR3 has 16 amino acids. V trimming: 6 bases; J trimming: 4 bases; junction bases outside the gene matches: 14. Germline V gene lookup returns CDR1 SGHVS and CDR2 FNYEAQ. The CDR3 reads CASRPRLYQGGTEAFF. The CDR3 nucleotides read TGTGCCAGCAGACCCAGACTTTACCAGGGGGGCACTGAAGCTTTCTTT.

The chain links TRBV9 to TRBJ1-2; D ambiguous. The CDR3 has 13 amino acids. Germline loops: CDR1 SGDLS, CDR2 YYNGEE. Trimming cost V 0 bases and J 5 bases, with 8 bases left between them. The CDR3 reads CASSVGSDYGYTF. DNA of the CDR3: TGTGCCAGCAGCGTAGGATCAGATTATGGCTACACCTTC.

The rearrangement uses TRBV19 and TRBJ2-7; tentatively, D is TRBD1 (5 bases). Germline V lookup: CDR1 LNHDA, CDR2 SQIVND (reference sequence). The CDR3 runs 14 residues. V lost 5 bases to trimming and J lost 3 bases, with 14 bases between them. CDR3 sequence reads: CASSARTNSYEQYF. CDR3 bases: TGTGCCAGTAGTGCCCGGACAAACAGCTACGAGCAGTACTTC.

The chain recombines TRBV6-6 with TRBJ1-5, with 7 bases identical to TRBD1. Germline V gene sequence: CDR1 MNHNY, CDR2 SVGAGI (reference sequence). J gave up 6 bases and V 6 bases, and 5 bases lay outside the gene matches. The CDR3 covers 13 residues. CDR3 in amino acids: CASSPGTAQPQHF. CDR3 sequence (DNA): TGTGCCAGCAGCCCCGGGACAGCTCAGCCCCAGCATTTT.

With respect to this clone: One junction end disagrees with the germline gene, perhaps due to a read error. This chain uses TRBV3-1 (or the pseudogene TRBV3-2) with TRBJ1-1; possibly TRBD1 for D (6 bases). Looked up from germline, CDR1 is LGHDT and CDR2 is YNNKEL (reference sequence). The CDR3 totals 13 residues. CDR3: CASRQVEGTEAFF. The CDR3 DNA sequence: TGTGCCAGCAGACAAGTCGAAGGGACAGAAGCTTTCTTT.

This chain links TRBV12-3 or TRBV12-4 with TRBJ2-3, with D tentatively TRBD2 (6 bases). V lost 7 bases to trimming and J lost 5 bases, with 13 bases between them. The CDR3 sequence is 13 residues long. The CDR3 DNA reads as TGTGCCAGCATCCTTTCGGGGGTAGATACGCAGTATTTT. Its protein product is CASILSGVDTQYF.

CDR3 DNA: TGCAGCGTTGGGACTAGCGGTTTCGAGACCCAGTACTTC. Amino acid sequence: CSVGTSGFETQYF. The J gene is TRBJ2-5, the V gene TRBV29-1; TRBD2 aligns across 10 bases. CDR1 is SQVTM and CDR2 is ANQGSEA in the germline V gene. The CDR3 extends over 13 amino acids. With 4 bases clipped from V and 5 bases from J, the junction kept 4 bases outside the gene matches.

This chain uses TRBV25-1 with TRBJ2-7, with D possibly being TRBD1 (5 bases). The CDR3 is 14 amino acids. The V gene's germline CDR1 is MGHDK and CDR2 SYGVNS. V was pared by 4 bases and J by 0 bases, with 10 bases between. Here the CDR3 reads CASSGTGRSYEQYF. The CDR3 DNA follows: TGTGCCAGCAGTGGAACAGGTCGCTCCTACGAGCAGTACTTC.

The CDR3 loop is CASSERLAGVTDTQYF. CDR3 in DNA: TGCGCCAGCAGTGAGCGGCTAGCGGGGGTCACAGATACGCAGTATTTT. This sequence joins TRBV10-1 and TRBJ2-3, with 10 positions matching TRBD2. V dropped 2 bases and J dropped 2; count of bases not matched to a gene: 4. CDR3 length equals 16 residues. Germline loops: CDR1 WNHNN, CDR2 SYGVQD (reference sequence).

The rearrangement joins TRBV4-2 to TRBJ1-3; D may be TRBD1 (6 bases). V lost 0 bases and J 0 bases, leaving 15 bases between the germline ends. CDR1 is LGHNA, CDR2 YNFKEQ, per germline. The CDR3 covers 18 residues. In nucleotides, the CDR3 is TGTGCCAGCAGCCAAGAGTTAACGGACAGTTACTCTGGAAACACCATATATTTT. Translated, it gives CASSQELTDSYSGNTIYF.